This TCR beta chain derives from a study of post-analysis software for immune sequencing data. In the study overall: Clinical courses comprised relapsing-remitting, secondary progressive and progressive-relapsing multiple sclerosis. Findings and limits, study-wide: Samples from one preparation batch, clustered by F measure, grouped strongly together. Controls had lower frequencies than patients of four or five TRBV segments, which included TRBV5-6, TRBV5-1 and TRBV20-1. Versus controls, multiple sclerosis patients showed significantly lower diversity (normalized Chao1).

The V gene's germline CDR1 is DFQATT and CDR2 SNEGSKA (reference sequence). This CDR3 spans 15 amino acids. Trimming removed 1 base from V and 1 base from J, with 11 bases in between. Unique-molecular-identifier-tagged TCR beta cDNA libraries were used. cDNA molecules numbering approximately 500,000 came from roughly 1 to 10 million T cells. TCRdb called the PCR reads again in MiXCR, with one record for every CDR3 protein. Altogether 740,000 or so distinct CDR3 sequences are present, about 50% being singletons, with the ten largest covering about 4.8%. A note on this clonotype: Its antigen remains unknown.

The chain has TRBV20-1 and TRBJ1-5, with D possibly matching TRBD1 (6 bases). The sample taken for sequencing was blood. The TCR was taken from a girl aged 5 to 17 with multiple sclerosis. In nucleotides, the CDR3 is TGCAGTGCTAGAGGGAACAGGGCCAGCAATCAGCCCCAGCATTTT. Encoded protein: CSARGNRASNQPQHF.